These 29 T cell receptor beta chains originate from one sample sequenced in a study of blood T cells in healthy people across ages. A J-beta primer mix and a sample-barcoded 5' primer were used in a second PCR of about 7 to 11 cycles. From the 5' RACE reads, TCRdb called clonotypes with MiXCR, one entry per CDR3 protein. The sample contains some 760,000 distinct CDR3 sequences, around 25% of which appear only once. This sample also appeared in a second study, on T cells of mothers and their children.

Sequenced sample: blood. All receptors come from a boy between 10 and 17 years old in good health.

V usage is TRBV20-1 and J usage is TRBJ2-3; tentatively, D is TRBD1 (6 bases). CDR1 DFQATT and CDR2 SNEGSKA come from the germline V gene (reference sequence). CDR3 size: 13 residues. Trimming shortened V by 5 bases and J by 8 bases, and 17 bases separated the two germline ends. The CDR3 here is CSAQGILEGTQYF. CDR3 nucleotide sequence: TGCAGTGCTCAGGGGATCCTAGAGGGTACGCAGTATTTT.

This clonotype came up a few times. The rearrangement joins TRBV5-1 to TRBJ2-3; TRBD2 aligns across 11 bases. Germline CDR1 and CDR2: SGHRS and YFSETQ. V dropped 4 bases and J dropped 2; count of bases not matched to a gene: 12. This CDR3 is built from 18 residues. The CDR3 spells CASSLRPSSGGPTDTQYF. CDR3 sequence (DNA): TGCGCCAGCAGCCTCAGACCCTCTAGCGGGGGGCCCACAGATACGCAGTATTTT.

This clonotype was found many times. The chain has TRBV6-2 or TRBV6-3 and TRBJ1-2, with D uncertain. The CDR3 length is 12 residues. V was cut by 0 bases and J by 5 bases, with 4 bases left in between. Germline V gene lookup returns CDR1 MNHEY and CDR2 SVGEGT. Here the CDR3 DNA reads TGTGCCAGCAGTTACTCTGGGTATGGCTACACCTTC. It specifies CASSYSGYGYTF.

The chain employs TRBV6-5 and TRBJ2-3; either TRBD1 or TRBD2 may supply D (5 bases each). The CDR3 contains 15 residues. Germline loops: CDR1 MNHEY, CDR2 SVGAGI. V lost 5 bases and J 4 bases, leaving 16 bases between the germline ends. CDR3: CASSPGTITADTQYF. The CDR3 nucleotides read TGTGCCAGCAGTCCTGGGACCATAACTGCAGATACGCAGTATTTT.

This clonotype was observed a few times. CDR3 nucleotide sequence: TGCGCCAGCAGCCGGCAGCAGGGCAGCTACAATGAGCAGTTCTTC. Its translation is CASSRQQGSYNEQFF. The chain carries TRBV5-1 and TRBJ2-1, with D perhaps matching TRBD1 (5 bases). The CDR3 extends over 15 amino acids. CDR1 is SGHRS, CDR2 YFSETQ, per germline. The V end was cut by 4 bases, the J end by 3 bases, with 14 bases between.

The chain uses TRBV14 and TRBJ2-7; 12 bases align to TRBD2. Germline V gene data show CDR1 as SGHDN and CDR2 as FVKESK. The CDR3 is made up of 16 amino acids. V lost 2 bases, J lost 2 bases, and 4 bases stayed unmatched. The CDR3 DNA sequence: TGTGCCAGCAGCCAAAGACTAGCGGGAGCAACCTACGAGCAGTACTTC. This translates into CASSQRLAGATYEQYF.

This clonotype has just a few counts. V usage is TRBV20-1 and J usage is TRBJ2-4; possible D gene TRBD2, 5 bases. V lost 2 bases to trimming and J lost 3 bases, with 14 bases between them. CDR3 length equals 15 residues. The germline V gene has CDR1 DFQATT and CDR2 SNEGSKA (reference sequence). CDR3 amino acids: CSARSSSYLKNIQYF. DNA for the CDR3: TGCAGTGCTAGATCTAGCTCCTACCTCAAAAACATTCAGTACTTC.

The chain has TRBV11-3 and TRBJ2-5, with a weak D call TRBD2 (6 bases). Germline CDR1 and CDR2: SGHNT and YENEEA. This CDR3 region has 15 residues. V was cut by 1 base and J by 1 base, with 10 bases left in between. The CDR3 bases are TGTGCCAGCAGCTTAGGCGGGGAAGGCCAAGAGACCCAGTACTTC. This gives the protein CASSLGGEGQETQYF.

This clonotype has only a few counts. This chain uses TRBV7-2 with TRBJ2-7; a weak D match, TRBD2 (5 bases). This CDR3 comprises 13 residues. Germline V gene data show CDR1 as SGHTA and CDR2 as FQGNSA. Trimming left V 7 bases short and J 5 bases short, with 15 bases between. CDR3 DNA: TGTGCCAGCACCGATTGGGAGCCCGACGAGCAGTACTTC. Translating it yields CASTDWEPDEQYF. Full variable domain (outside the CDR3, taken from reference TRBV7-2 and TRBJ2-7): GAGVSQSPSNKVTEKGKDVELRCDPISGHTALYWYRQSLGQGLEFLIYFQGNSAPDKSGLPSDRFSAERTGGSVSTLTIQRTQQEDSAVYLCASTDWEPDEQYFGPGTRLTVT.

Only a few counts were recorded for this clonotype. This chain links TRBV20-1 with TRBJ2-5, with D possibly TRBD1 on 6 matching bases. The J call may not be correct, given that the DNA end is closer to TRBJ2-1. Germline values: CDR1 DFQATT, CDR2 SNEGSKA (reference sequence). CDR3 size: 16 residues. CDR3 region: CSARDDRTGSYNEQFF. DNA for the CDR3: TGCAGTGCTAGAGATGACAGGACGGGCTCCTACAATGAGCAGTTCTTC.

Only one count was recorded for this clonotype. This chain links TRBV6-5 with TRBJ2-5; weak D call: TRBD2 (6 bases). The ends were cut back, 2 bases at V and 2 bases at J, with 18 bases in the middle. Germline V gives CDR1 MNHEY, CDR2 SVGAGI. This CDR3 is built from 17 residues. The CDR3: CASSYRGDFTSQETQYF. CDR3 bases: TGTGCCAGCAGTTACCGTGGGGACTTCACTTCTCAAGAGACCCAGTACTTC.

The chain carries TRBV28 and TRBJ2-1, with D maybe TRBD2 (5 bases). The CDR3 is 12 amino acids. V was clipped by 3 bases and J by 10 bases, with 10 bases between them. CDR1 and CDR2 from the germline V gene are MDHEN and SYDVKM. CDR3: CASSFRGMEQFF. DNA for the CDR3: TGTGCCAGCAGTTTTAGAGGGATGGAGCAGTTCTTC.

The CDR3 protein is CSALHPRDLTYNEQFF. The CDR3 DNA reads as TGCAGTGCTCTTCACCCCCGGGACCTGACCTACAATGAGCAGTTCTTC. The rearrangement uses TRBV20-1 and TRBJ2-1; either TRBD1 or TRBD2 may supply D (5 bases each). Trimming took off 5 bases at V and 2 bases at J, with 19 bases between the two ends. Germline CDR1 DFQATT, CDR2 SNEGSKA (reference sequence). This CDR3 contains 16 residues.

This clonotype was detected a few times. The chain carries TRBV7-8 and TRBJ2-3, with TRBD2 matching 8 bases. J lost 4 bases, V lost 7 bases, and 19 bases had no gene match. This CDR3 has 18 residues. CDR1 is SGHVS and CDR2 is FQNEAQ in the germline V gene. The chain's CDR3 is CASIELPLPGGRADTQYF. CDR3 DNA: TGTGCCAGCATCGAGCTTCCACTACCGGGAGGGCGGGCAGATACGCAGTATTTT.

J is TRBJ1-1 and V is TRBV7-6; D is undetermined. Trimming removed 1 base at V and 7 bases at J, with 10 bases between. This CDR3 is built from 13 residues. Germline-derived CDR1 and CDR2 are SGHVS and FNYEAQ. The CDR3 coding sequence is TGTGCCAGCAGCTTAGGAGACGCGTATGAAGCTTTCTTT. The encoded protein is CASSLGDAYEAFF.

V is TRBV28 and J is TRBJ2-7; 8 positions match TRBD1. J gave up 0 bases and V 6 bases, and 4 bases lay outside the gene matches. CDR3 length equals 14 residues. The germline V gene has CDR1 MDHEN and CDR2 SYDVKM. The CDR3 sequence is CASRRQGYSYEQYF. The CDR3 DNA reads TGTGCCAGCAGAAGACAGGGGTACTCCTACGAGCAGTACTTC.

The rearrangement links TRBV6-2 or TRBV6-3 to TRBJ2-1; tentative D call: TRBD1 (6 bases). The germline V gene has CDR1 MNHEY and CDR2 SVGEGT. This CDR3 is 17 amino acids long. Trimming pared 0 bases from V and 5 bases from J, leaving 17 bases between. Here the CDR3 DNA reads TGTGCCAGCAGTTACTCGGGGTGGCAGGGGTCAAACAATGAGCAGTTCTTC. Its translation is CASSYSGWQGSNNEQFF.

The chain employs TRBV7-2 and TRBJ2-1, with D maybe TRBD1 (6 bases). CDR1 and CDR2 from the germline V gene are SGHTA and FQGNSA. The V and J ends lost 6 bases and 8 bases respectively, with 11 bases between them. The CDR3 totals 12 residues. CDR3 loop: CASSPGVDEQFF. CDR3 DNA: TGTGCCAGCAGTCCAGGGGTGGATGAGCAGTTCTTC.

The chain links TRBV24-1 to TRBJ1-5, with unresolved D. The CDR3 extends over 16 amino acids. V was shortened by 5 bases and J by 0 bases, with 13 bases between the two germline ends. The germline V gene encodes CDR1 KGHDR and CDR2 SFDVKD. The CDR3 sequence: CATSVGQVLSNQPQHF. The CDR3 region has the DNA TGTGCCACCAGTGTTGGGCAGGTCCTTAGCAATCAGCCCCAGCATTTT.

The chain is built from TRBV20-1 and TRBJ1-1; no clear D gene. This CDR3 is built from 14 residues. The ends were cut back, 0 bases at V and 2 bases at J, with 10 bases in the middle. Germline loops: CDR1 DFQATT, CDR2 SNEGSKA (reference sequence). CDR3 in DNA: TGCAGTGCTAGAGATCGGACGCGAAACACTGAAGCTTTCTTT. It is translated as CSARDRTRNTEAFF.

This clonotype showed up just a few times. The CDR3 spells CASSYSPSGDPNEKLFF. CDR3 nucleotide sequence: TGTGCCAGCAGTTACTCGCCCTCGGGGGACCCTAATGAAAAACTGTTTTTT. J is TRBJ1-4 and V is TRBV6-2 or TRBV6-3, with D possibly TRBD1 on 5 matching bases. V lost 0 bases and J lost 3, with 14 bases in between. Per germline, CDR1 MNHEY and CDR2 SVGEGT. The CDR3 extends over 17 amino acids.

This clonotype was counted between two and nine times. The chain carries TRBV18 and TRBJ2-5; D possibly uses TRBD1 or TRBD2 (5 bases each). This CDR3 has 21 amino acids. The V end was cut by 4 bases, the J end by 5 bases, with 35 bases between. CDR1 KGHSH and CDR2 LQKENI come from the germline V gene. The CDR3, as DNA: TGTGCCAGCTCACATGAAACGTCGCCCAAGGGACCTTATATTTGGCTGGAGACCCAGTACTTC. This translates into CASSHETSPKGPYIWLETQYF.

V is TRBV20-1 and J is TRBJ2-5; the match to TRBD1 covers 12 bases. The trim removed 1 base at V and 11 bases at J, leaving 8 bases unmatched. CDR3 length: 14 amino acids. The germline V gene encodes CDR1 DFQATT and CDR2 SNEGSKA (reference sequence). CDR3 nucleotides: TGCAGTGCTAGAGTGGGGACAGGGGGCTCCTGGCAGTACTTC. Translated: CSARVGTGGSWQYF.

The chain combines TRBV11-1 with TRBJ1-6; D gene ambiguous. CDR3 length: 14 amino acids. Germline assignment: CDR1 SGHAT and CDR2 FQDESV (reference sequence). V was cut by 2 bases and J by 8 bases, with 10 bases left in between. Written as DNA, the CDR3 is TGTGCCAGCAGCTTACCCCGGACTGATTCACCCCTCCACTTT. Amino acids: CASSLPRTDSPLHF.

This clonotype was seen only a few times. V gene TRBV5-1 combines with J gene TRBJ2-5; no clear D gene. V shed 3 bases and J shed 1 base, with 10 bases lying between them. This CDR3 has 14 residues. The germline CDR1 and CDR2 sequences are SGHRS and YFSETQ. The CDR3 DNA is TGCGCCAGCAGCTACACTACCTCCCAAGAGACCCAGTACTTC. Encoded protein: CASSYTTSQETQYF.

This clonotype was seen only a few times. V usage is TRBV20-1 and J usage is TRBJ1-5; the match to TRBD1 covers 7 bases. The CDR3 consists of 15 residues. Germline values: CDR1 DFQATT, CDR2 SNEGSKA (reference sequence). After removal of 6 bases from V and 6 bases from J, the junction contained 14 bases not matched to a gene. CDR3 sequence (DNA): TGCAGTGCCGTGCCGGTGAAGGGGGCTCTTCAGCCCCAGCATTTT. Its protein is CSAVPVKGALQPQHF.

V gene TRBV20-1 combines with J gene TRBJ1-5; D is ambiguous. The ends were cut back, 0 bases at V and 5 bases at J, with 14 bases in the middle. The CDR3 is 15 residues long. Germline V lookup: CDR1 DFQATT, CDR2 SNEGSKA (reference sequence). CDR3 residues: CSARDSGSGHQPQHF. The CDR3 nucleotides read TGCAGTGCTAGAGATTCGGGTAGCGGCCATCAGCCCCAGCATTTT.

This chain connects TRBV7-2 to TRBJ2-3; TRBD2 might be the D (6 bases). Between the trimmed V and J ends, which lost 1 base and 13 bases, there was a span of 15 bases. CDR1 is SGHTA and CDR2 is FQGNSA in the germline V gene. The CDR3 is 13 residues long. The CDR3 DNA reads TGTGCCAGCAGCTTAGAGCCGGCGGGGAGCGAGTATTTT. Its protein product is CASSLEPAGSEYF.

This clonotype was found a few times. The gene calls are TRBV5-1 and TRBJ2-7; D ambiguous. Per the germline V gene, CDR1 is SGHRS and CDR2 is YFSETQ. The CDR3 loop spans 15 amino acids. V dropped 0 bases and J dropped 0 bases, with 10 bases sitting between them. The CDR3 DNA follows: TGCGCCAGCAGCTTGGATTCGGTGAGCTCCTACGAGCAGTACTTC. It specifies CASSLDSVSSYEQYF.